The source of this T cell receptor beta chain is a study of T cells expressing NK-cell markers. At the level of the study: Eight donors were sequenced, of whom seven were HCMV-seropositive, while the remaining one was HCMV-seronegative. General study points: The same clonotypes also predominated in the CD3+CD56-NKG2C+ fraction of a few donors. Clones of NKG2C+ T cells that had expanded were of unclear HCMV specificity. Top CD8+ clonotypes included the dominant CD3+CD56+NKG2C+ clonotypes in roughly 6 donors.

Germline V CDR1 and CDR2: SGHNT, YENEEA. The CDR3 consists of 13 residues. Comment on this clonotype: The antigen is unknown.

With the 5' RACE reads reprocessed, TCRdb shows one record per CDR3 protein and no DNA. Reported are roughly 420,000 distinct CDR3 sequences; the ten largest clones contain roughly 8%. The chain couples TRBV11-3 to TRBJ2-3. The clonotype originates from a woman aged 18 to 75 in good health. The sample consisted of blood T cells: a sorted CD56 or NKG2C T cell subset, CD4+ or CD8+ T cells, or bulk PBMC T cells (not recorded which). Here the CDR3 reads CASSLGDPDTQYF.